This T cell receptor (beta chain) was identified during a study of response to subunit inactivated influenza vaccine. TCRdb reprocessed the RT-PCR reads with MiXCR, giving one entry per CDR3 protein. The sample shows a few hundred thousand distinct CDR3 sequences, 12% to 15% of them seen only once. About this clonotype itself: Its antigen is not identified.

Study conclusions and caveats: New T cells are recruited in small numbers by each seasonal influenza vaccination, according to the authors' suggestion.

CDR3 length: 16 amino acids. Germline-derived CDR1 and CDR2 are KGHSH and LQKENI. Between the trimmed V and J ends, which lost 2 bases and 3 bases, there was a span of 11 bases. The V gene is TRBV18, the J gene TRBJ2-6; the D call may be TRBD1 or TRBD2 (6 bases each). Sequencing was performed on PBMCs from blood, taken 11 to 12 days after vaccination. This receptor was obtained from a man aged 45-65 years who received an inactivated influenza vaccine. The chain's CDR3 is CASSPSRGGGANVLTF. The CDR3 bases are TGTGCCAGCTCACCATCCAGGGGAGGTGGGGCCAACGTCCTGACTTTC.